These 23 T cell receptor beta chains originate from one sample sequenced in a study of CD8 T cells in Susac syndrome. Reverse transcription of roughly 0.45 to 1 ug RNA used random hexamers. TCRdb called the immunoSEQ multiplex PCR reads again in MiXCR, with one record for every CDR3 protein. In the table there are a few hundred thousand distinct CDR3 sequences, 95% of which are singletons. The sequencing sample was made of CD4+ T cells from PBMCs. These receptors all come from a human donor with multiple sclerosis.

CDR3 DNA sequence: TGTGCCAGCAGCCCCCTACAGCGCAGTGAGCAGTTCTTC. It yields the protein CASSPLQRSEQFF. The chain couples TRBV11-2 to TRBJ2-1; no reliable D call. Looked up from germline, CDR1 is SGHAT and CDR2 is FQNNGV. The CDR3 contains 13 residues. Trimming stripped 5 bases from V and 9 bases from J, with 14 bases between.

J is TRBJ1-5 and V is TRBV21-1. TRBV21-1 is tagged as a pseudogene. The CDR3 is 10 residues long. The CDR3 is CASLRKPQHF. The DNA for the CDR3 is TGTGCCAGCCTTAGAAAGCCCCAGCATTTT.

CDR3: CSVWTGRSYEQYF. CDR3 coding DNA: TGCAGCGTTTGGACAGGTCGCTCCTACGAGCAGTACTTC. The chain uses TRBV29-1 and TRBJ2-7, with 7 nucleotides matching TRBD1. J lost 0 bases, V lost 5 bases, and 4 bases had no gene match. Looked up from germline, CDR1 is SQVTM and CDR2 is ANQGSEA. The CDR3 extends over 13 amino acids.

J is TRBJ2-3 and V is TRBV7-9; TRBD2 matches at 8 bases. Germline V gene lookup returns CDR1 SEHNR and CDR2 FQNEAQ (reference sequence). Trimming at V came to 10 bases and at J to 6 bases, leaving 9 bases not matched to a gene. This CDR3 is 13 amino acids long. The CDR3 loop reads CATPSGSNDTQYF. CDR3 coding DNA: TGTGCCACCCCGAGCGGGAGCAATGATACGCAGTATTTT.

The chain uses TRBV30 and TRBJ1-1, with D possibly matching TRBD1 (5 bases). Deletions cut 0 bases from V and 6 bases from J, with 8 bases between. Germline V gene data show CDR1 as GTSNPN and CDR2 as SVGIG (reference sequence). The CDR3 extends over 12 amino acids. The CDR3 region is CAWSVSGPEAFF. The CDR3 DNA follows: TGTGCCTGGAGTGTCTCGGGGCCTGAAGCTTTCTTT. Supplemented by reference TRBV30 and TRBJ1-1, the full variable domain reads SQTIHQWPATLVQPVGSPLSLECTVEGTSNPNLYWYRQAAGRGLQLLFYSVGIGQISSEVPQNLSASRPQDRQFILSSKKLLLSDSGFYLCAWSVSGPEAFFGQGTRLTVV.

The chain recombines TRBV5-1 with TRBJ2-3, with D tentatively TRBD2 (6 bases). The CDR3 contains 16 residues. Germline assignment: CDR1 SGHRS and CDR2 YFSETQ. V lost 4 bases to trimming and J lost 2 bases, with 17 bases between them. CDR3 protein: CASSLTEAGPTDTQYF. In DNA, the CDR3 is TGCGCCAGCAGCCTTACTGAAGCGGGCCCCACAGATACGCAGTATTTT.

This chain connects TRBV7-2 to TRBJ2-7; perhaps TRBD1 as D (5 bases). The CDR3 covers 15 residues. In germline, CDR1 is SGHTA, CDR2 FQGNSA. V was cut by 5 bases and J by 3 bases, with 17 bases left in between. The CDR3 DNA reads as TGTGCCAGCAGCAGAAACGGGCAGGGAAACTACGAGCAGTACTTC. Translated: CASSRNGQGNYEQYF.

The CDR3 protein is CAISGSNRDQPQHF. The CDR3 coding sequence is TGTGCCATCAGTGGGTCAAATCGCGATCAGCCCCAGCATTTT. The rearrangement uses TRBV10-3 and TRBJ1-5; no reliable D call. V was trimmed by 4 bases and J by 5 bases, leaving 12 bases between them. The CDR3 has 14 residues. The V gene's germline CDR1 is ENHRY and CDR2 SYGVKD.

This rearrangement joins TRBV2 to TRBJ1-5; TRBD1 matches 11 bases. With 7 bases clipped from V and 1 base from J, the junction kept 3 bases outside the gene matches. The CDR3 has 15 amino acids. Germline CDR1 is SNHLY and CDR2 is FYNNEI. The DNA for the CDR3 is TGTGCCAGCACGAGGACAGGGGGCAGCAATCAGCCCCAGCATTTT. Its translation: CASTRTGGSNQPQHF.

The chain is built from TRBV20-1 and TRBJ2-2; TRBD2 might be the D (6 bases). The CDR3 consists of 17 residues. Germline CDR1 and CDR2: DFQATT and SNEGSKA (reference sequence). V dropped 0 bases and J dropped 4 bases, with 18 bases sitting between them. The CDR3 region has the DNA TGCAGTGCTAGAGACCCTGGACCGCACGGGAGCACCGGGGAGCTGTTTTTT. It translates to CSARDPGPHGSTGELFF.

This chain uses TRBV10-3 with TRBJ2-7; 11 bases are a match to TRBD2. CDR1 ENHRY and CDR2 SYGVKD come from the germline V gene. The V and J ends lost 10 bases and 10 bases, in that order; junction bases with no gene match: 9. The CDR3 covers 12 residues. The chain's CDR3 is CATIGTSGLQYF. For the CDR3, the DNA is TGTGCCACCATAGGGACTAGCGGACTTCAGTACTTC.

This chain's CDR3 is CASRQSQVPNVNEQFF. The CDR3 DNA is TGTGCCAGCAGACAAAGTCAGGTCCCGAATGTAAATGAGCAGTTCTTC. The rearrangement links TRBV7-2 to TRBJ2-1; D is unclear. Germline CDR1 is SGHTA and CDR2 is FQGNSA. V was trimmed by 6 bases and J by 7 bases, leaving 22 bases between them. CDR3 length equals 16 residues.

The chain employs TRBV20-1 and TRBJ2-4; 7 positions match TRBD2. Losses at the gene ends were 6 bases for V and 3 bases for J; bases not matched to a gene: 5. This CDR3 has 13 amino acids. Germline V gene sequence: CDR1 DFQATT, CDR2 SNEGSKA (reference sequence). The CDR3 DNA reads TGCAGTGCAAGTGCGGGGGACAAAAACATTCAGTACTTC. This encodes CSASAGDKNIQYF.

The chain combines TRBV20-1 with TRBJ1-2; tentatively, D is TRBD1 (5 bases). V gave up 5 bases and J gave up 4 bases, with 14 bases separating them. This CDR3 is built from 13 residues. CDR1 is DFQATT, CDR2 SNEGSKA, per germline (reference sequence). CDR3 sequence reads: CSARTGTSYGYTF. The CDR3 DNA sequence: TGCAGTGCTCGAACCGGGACCTCCTATGGCTACACCTTC.

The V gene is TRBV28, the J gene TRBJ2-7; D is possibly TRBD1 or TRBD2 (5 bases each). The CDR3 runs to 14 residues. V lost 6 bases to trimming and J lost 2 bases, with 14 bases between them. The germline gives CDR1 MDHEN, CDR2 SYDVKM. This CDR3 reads CASSPPGATYEQYF. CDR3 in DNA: TGTGCCAGCAGCCCCCCCGGGGCCACCTACGAGCAGTACTTC.

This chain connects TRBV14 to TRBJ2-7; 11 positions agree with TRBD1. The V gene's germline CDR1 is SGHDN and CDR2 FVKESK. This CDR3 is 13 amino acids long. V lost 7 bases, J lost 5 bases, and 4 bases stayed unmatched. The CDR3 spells CASTGQGANEQYF. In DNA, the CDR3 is TGTGCCAGCACAGGACAGGGGGCTAACGAGCAGTACTTC.

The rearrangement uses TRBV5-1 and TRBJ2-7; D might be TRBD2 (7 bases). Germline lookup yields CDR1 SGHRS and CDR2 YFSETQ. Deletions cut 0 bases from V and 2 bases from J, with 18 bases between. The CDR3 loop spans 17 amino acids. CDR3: CASSLVTSAGAPYEQYF. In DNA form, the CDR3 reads TGCGCCAGCAGCTTGGTAACCAGCGCGGGGGCCCCCTACGAGCAGTACTTC.

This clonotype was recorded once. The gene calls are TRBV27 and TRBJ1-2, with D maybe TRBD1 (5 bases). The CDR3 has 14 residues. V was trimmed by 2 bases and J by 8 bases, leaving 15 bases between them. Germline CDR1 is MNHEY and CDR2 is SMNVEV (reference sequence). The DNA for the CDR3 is TGTGCCAGCAGTTTACGGGGCAAGGGCGTCGGCTACACCTTC. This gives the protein CASSLRGKGVGYTF.

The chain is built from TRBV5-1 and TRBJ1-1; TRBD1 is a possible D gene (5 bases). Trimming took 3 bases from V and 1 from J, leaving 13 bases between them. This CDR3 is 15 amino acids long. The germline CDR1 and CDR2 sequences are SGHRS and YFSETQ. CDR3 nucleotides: TGCGCCAGCAGCTGGGGCCTTGCAGGGAACACTGAAGCTTTCTTT. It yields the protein CASSWGLAGNTEAFF.

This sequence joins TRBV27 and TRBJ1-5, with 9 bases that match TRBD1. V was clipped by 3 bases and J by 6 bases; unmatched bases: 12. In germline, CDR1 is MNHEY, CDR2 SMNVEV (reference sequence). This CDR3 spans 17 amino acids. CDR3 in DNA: TGTGCCAGCAGTTTCAATAGGGACAGGGCTTTTGTTCAGCCCCAGCATTTT. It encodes CASSFNRDRAFVQPQHF.

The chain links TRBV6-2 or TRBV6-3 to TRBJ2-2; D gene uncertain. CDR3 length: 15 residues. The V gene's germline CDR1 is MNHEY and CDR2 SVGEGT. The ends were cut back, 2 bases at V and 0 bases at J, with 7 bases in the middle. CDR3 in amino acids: CASSYAPPNTGELFF. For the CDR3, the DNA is TGTGCCAGCAGTTACGCCCCACCGAACACCGGGGAGCTGTTTTTT.

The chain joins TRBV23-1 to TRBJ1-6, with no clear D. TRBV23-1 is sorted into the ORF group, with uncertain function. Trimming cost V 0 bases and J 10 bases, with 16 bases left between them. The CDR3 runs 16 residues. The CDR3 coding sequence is TGCGCCAGCAGTCAATCCGCGGCAGGTCGGAGGTCACCCCTCCACTTT. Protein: CASSQSAAGRRSPLHF.

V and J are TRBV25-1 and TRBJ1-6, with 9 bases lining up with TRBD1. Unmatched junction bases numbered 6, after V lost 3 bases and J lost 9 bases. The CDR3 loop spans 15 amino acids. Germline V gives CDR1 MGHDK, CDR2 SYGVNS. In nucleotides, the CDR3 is TGTGCCAGCAGTGAGATAGGGACAGGGAGTTCACCCCTCCACTTT. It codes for CASSEIGTGSSPLHF.